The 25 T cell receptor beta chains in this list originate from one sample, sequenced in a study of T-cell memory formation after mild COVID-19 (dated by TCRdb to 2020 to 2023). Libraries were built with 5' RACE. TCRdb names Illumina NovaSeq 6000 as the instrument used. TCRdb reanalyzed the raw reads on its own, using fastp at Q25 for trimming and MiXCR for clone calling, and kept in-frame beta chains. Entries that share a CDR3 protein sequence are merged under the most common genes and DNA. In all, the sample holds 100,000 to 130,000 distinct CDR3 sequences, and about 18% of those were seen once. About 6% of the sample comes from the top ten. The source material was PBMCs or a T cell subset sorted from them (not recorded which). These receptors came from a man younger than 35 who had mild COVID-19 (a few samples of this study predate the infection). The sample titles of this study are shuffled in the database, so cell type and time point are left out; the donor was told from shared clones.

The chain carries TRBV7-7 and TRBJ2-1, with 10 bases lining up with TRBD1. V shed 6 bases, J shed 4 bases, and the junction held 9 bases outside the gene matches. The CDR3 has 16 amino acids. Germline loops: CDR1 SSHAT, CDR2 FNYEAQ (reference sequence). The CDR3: CASSPGRDRGYNEQFF. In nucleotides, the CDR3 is TGTGCCAGCAGTCCCGGTAGGGACAGGGGATACAATGAGCAGTTCTTC.

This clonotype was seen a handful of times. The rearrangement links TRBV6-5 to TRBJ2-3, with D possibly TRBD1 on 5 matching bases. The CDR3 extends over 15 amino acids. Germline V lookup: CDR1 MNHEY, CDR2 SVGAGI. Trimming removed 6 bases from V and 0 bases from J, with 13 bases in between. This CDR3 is CASSPRAISTDTQYF. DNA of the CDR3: TGTGCCAGCAGCCCCAGGGCGATTAGCACAGATACGCAGTATTTT.

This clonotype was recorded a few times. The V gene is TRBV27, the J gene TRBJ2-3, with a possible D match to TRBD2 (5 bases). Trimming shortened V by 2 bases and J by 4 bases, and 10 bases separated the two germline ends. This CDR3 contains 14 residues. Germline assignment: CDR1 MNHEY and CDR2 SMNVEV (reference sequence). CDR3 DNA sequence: TGTGCCAGCAGTTTAGCGTGGGAGTCAGATACGCAGTATTTT. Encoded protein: CASSLAWESDTQYF.

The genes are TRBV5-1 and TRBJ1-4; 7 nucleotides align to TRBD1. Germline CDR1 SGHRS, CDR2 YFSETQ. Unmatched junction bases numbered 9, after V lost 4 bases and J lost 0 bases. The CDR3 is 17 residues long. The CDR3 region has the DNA TGCGCCAGCAGCCGGAGGACAGGAGAGCCAACTAATGAAAAACTGTTTTTT. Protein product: CASSRRTGEPTNEKLFF. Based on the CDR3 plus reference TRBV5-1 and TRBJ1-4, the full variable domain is KAGVTQTPRYLIKTRGQQVTLSCSPISGHRSVSWYQQTPGQGLQFLFEYFSETQRNKGNFPGRFSGRQFSNSRSEMNVSTLELGDSALYLCASSRRTGEPTNEKLFFGSGTQLSVL.

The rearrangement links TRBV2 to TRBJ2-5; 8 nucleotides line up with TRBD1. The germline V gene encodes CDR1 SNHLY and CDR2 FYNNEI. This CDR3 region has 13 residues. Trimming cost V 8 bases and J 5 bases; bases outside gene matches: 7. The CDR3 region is CASSPQGAETQYF. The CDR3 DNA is TGTGCCAGCTCTCCCCAGGGGGCTGAGACCCAGTACTTC.

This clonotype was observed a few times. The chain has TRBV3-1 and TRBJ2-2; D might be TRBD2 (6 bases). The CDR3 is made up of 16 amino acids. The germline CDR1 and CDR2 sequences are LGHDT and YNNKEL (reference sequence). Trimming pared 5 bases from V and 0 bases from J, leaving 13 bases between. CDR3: CASSIRGSTNTGELFF. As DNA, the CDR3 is TGTGCCAGCAGCATCCGGGGGAGTACGAACACCGGGGAGCTGTTTTTT. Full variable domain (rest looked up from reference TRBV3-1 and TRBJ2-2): DTAVSQTPKYLVTQMGNDKSIKCEQNLGHDTMYWYKQDSKKFLKIMFSYNNKELIINETVPNRFSPKSPDKAHLNLHINSLELGDSAVYFCASSIRGSTNTGELFFGEGSRLTVL.

The CDR3 bases are TGCAGTACAGAAGGACGGGGCCTCAATGAGCAGTTCTTC. Its protein product is CSTEGRGLNEQFF. The chain couples TRBV20-1 to TRBJ2-1; D may match TRBD1 or TRBD2 (5 bases each). V was shortened by 8 bases and J by 6 bases, with 17 bases between the two germline ends. CDR1 is DFQATT and CDR2 is SNEGSKA in the germline V gene (reference sequence). This CDR3 has 13 residues.

In nucleotides, the CDR3 is TGTGCCAGCAGCTTCGATAAGGACACTGAAGCTTTCTTT. This translates into CASSFDKDTEAFF. The V call is TRBV7-9, the J call TRBJ1-1; D remains unclear. Trimming took off 3 bases at V and 3 bases at J, with 8 bases between the two ends. Germline lookup yields CDR1 SEHNR and CDR2 FQNEAQ (reference sequence). The length of the CDR3 is 13 residues.

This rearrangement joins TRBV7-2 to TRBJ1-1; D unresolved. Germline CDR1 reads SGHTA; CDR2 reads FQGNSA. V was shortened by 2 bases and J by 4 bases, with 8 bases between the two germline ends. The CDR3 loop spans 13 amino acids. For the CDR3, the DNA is TGTGCCAGCAGCTTAAACAGCTTCACTGAAGCTTTCTTT. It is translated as CASSLNSFTEAFF.

CDR3 loop: CASSQHSTTVNTEAFF. The CDR3 DNA is TGTGCCAGCAGCCAACATTCGACGACAGTTAACACTGAAGCTTTCTTT. The rearrangement joins TRBV3-1 to TRBJ1-1, with D possibly matching TRBD1 (5 bases). This CDR3 contains 16 residues. Germline V CDR1 and CDR2: LGHDT, YNNKEL (reference sequence). V shed 2 bases and J shed 2 bases, with 15 bases lying between them.

This chain's CDR3 is CASSQQLAFEQYF. The CDR3 DNA reads TGTGCCAGCAGCCAACAGCTAGCGTTCGAGCAGTACTTC. The chain links TRBV6-5 to TRBJ2-7, with TRBD2 as a possible D gene (6 bases). Looked up from germline, CDR1 is MNHEY and CDR2 is SVGAGI. The CDR3 extends over 13 amino acids. V shed 6 bases and J shed 6 bases, with 15 bases lying between them.

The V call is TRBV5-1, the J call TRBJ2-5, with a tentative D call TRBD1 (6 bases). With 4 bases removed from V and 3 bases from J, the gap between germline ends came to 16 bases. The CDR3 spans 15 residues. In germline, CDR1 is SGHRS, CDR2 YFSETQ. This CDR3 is CASSRASPGEETQYF. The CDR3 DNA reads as TGCGCCAGCAGCCGCGCCTCCCCAGGGGAAGAGACCCAGTACTTC.

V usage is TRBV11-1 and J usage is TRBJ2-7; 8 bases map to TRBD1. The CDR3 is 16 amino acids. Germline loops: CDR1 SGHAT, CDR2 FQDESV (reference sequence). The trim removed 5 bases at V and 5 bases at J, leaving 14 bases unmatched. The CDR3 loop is CASSLTGGGQGDEQYF. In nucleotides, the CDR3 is TGTGCCAGCAGCCTTACCGGAGGAGGACAGGGAGACGAGCAGTACTTC.

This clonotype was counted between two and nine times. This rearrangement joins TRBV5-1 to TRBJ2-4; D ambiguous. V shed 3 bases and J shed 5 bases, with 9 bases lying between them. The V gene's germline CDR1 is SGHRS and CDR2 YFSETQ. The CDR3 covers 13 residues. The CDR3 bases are TGCGCCAGCAGCTCGGCCGGGCAAAACATTCAGTACTTC. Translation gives CASSSAGQNIQYF.

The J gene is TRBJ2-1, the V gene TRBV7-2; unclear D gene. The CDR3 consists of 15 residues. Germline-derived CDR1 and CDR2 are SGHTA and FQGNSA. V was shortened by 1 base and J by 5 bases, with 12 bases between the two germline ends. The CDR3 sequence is CASSLGLRPNNEQFF. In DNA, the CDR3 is TGTGCCAGCAGCTTAGGGCTCCGACCTAACAATGAGCAGTTCTTC.

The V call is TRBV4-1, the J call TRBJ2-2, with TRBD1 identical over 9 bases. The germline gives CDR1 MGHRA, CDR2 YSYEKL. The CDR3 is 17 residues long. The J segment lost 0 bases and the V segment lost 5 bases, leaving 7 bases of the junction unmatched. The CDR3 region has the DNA TGCGCCAGCAGCGCTTACGGACAGGGGACGAACACCGGGGAGCTGTTTTTT. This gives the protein CASSAYGQGTNTGELFF.

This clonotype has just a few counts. Here the CDR3 DNA reads TGTGCCAGCACCCGGACGGGTGAAGCTTTCTTT. Protein sequence: CASTRTGEAFF. V and J are TRBV7-9 and TRBJ1-1; D gene uncertain. The germline CDR1 and CDR2 sequences are SEHNR and FQNEAQ (reference sequence). With 7 bases removed from V and 7 bases from J, the gap between germline ends came to 10 bases. The CDR3 is made up of 11 amino acids.

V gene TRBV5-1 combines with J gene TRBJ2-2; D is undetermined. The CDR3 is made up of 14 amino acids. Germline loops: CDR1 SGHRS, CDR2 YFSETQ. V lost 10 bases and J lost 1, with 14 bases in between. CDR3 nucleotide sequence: TGCGCCTTCCGGACCACCCTGAACACCGGGGAGCTGTTTTTT. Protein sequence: CAFRTTLNTGELFF.

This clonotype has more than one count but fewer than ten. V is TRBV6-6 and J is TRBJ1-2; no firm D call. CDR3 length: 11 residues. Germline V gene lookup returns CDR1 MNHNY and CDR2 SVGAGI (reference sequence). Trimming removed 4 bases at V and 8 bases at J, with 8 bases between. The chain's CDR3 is CASSSDGGYTF. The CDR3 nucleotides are TGTGCCAGCAGTTCCGACGGGGGCTACACCTTC.

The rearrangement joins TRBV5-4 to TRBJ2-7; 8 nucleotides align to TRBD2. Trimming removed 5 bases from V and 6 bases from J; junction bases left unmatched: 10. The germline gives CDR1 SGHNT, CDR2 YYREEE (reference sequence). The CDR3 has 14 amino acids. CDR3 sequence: CASRSSGTSGEQYV. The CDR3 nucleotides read TGTGCCAGCAGGAGCTCCGGGACTAGTGGCGAGCAGTACGTC.

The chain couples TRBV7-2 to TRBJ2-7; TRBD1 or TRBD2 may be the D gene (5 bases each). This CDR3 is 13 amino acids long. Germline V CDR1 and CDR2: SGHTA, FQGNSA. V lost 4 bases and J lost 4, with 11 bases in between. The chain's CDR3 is CASSSGTGYEQYF. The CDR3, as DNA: TGTGCCAGCAGCTCGGGGACGGGGTACGAGCAGTACTTC.

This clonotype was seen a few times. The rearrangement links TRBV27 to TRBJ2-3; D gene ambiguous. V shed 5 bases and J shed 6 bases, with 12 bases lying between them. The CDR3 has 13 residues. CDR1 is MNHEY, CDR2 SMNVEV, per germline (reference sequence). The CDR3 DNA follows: TGTGCCAGCAGTCTGTATTTTGTCGATACGCAGTATTTT. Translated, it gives CASSLYFVDTQYF.

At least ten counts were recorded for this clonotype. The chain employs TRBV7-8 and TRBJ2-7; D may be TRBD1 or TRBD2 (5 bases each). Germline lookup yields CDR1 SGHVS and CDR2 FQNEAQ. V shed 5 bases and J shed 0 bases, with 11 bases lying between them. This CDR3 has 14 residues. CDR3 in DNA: TGTGCCAGCAGCGTGGGACGGCTCTCCTACGAGCAGTACTTC. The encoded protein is CASSVGRLSYEQYF.

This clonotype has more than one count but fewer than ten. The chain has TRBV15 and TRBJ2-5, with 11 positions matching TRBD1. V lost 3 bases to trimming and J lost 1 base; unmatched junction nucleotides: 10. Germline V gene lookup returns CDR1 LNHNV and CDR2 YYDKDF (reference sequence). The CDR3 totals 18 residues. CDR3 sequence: CATSSDLRTGGIQETQYF. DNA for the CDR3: TGTGCCACCAGCAGCGACTTGAGGACAGGGGGCATCCAAGAGACCCAGTACTTC. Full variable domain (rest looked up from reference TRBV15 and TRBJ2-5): DAMVIQNPRYQVTQFGKPVTLSCSQTLNHNVMYWYQQKSSQAPKLLFHYYDKDFNNEADTPDNFQSRRPNTSFCFLDIRSPGLGDTAMYLCATSSDLRTGGIQETQYFGPGTRLLVL.

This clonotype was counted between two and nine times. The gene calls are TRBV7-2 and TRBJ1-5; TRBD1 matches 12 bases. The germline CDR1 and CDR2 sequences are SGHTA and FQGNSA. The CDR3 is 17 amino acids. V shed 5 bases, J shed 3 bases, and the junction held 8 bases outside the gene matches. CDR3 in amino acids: CASSIEGTGGINQPQHF. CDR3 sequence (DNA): TGTGCCAGCAGCATTGAAGGGACAGGGGGCATCAATCAGCCCCAGCATTTT.